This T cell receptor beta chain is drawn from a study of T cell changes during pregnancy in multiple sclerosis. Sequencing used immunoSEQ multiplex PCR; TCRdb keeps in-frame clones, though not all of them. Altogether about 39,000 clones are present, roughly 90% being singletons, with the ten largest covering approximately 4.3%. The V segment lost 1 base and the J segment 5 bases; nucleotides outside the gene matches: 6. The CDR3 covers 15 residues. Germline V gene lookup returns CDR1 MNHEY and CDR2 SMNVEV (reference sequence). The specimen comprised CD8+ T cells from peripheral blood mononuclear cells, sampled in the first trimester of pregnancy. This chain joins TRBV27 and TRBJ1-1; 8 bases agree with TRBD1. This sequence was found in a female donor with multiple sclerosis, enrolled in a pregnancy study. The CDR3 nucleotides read TGTGCCAGCAGTTTATGGGCAGGGGGCCGGACTGAAGCTTTCTTT. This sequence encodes CASSLWAGGRTEAFF.